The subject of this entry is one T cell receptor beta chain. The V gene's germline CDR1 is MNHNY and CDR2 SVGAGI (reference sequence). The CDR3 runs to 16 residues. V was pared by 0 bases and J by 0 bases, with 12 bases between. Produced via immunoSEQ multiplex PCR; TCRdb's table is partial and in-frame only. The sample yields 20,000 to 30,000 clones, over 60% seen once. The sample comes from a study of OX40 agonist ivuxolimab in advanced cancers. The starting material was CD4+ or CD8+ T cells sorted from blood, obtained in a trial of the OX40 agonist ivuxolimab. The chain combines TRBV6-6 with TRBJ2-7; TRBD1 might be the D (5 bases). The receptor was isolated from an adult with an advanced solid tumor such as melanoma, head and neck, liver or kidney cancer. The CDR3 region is CASSYSNTGSSYEQYF. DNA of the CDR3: TGTGCCAGCAGTTACTCGAACACAGGAAGCTCCTACGAGCAGTACTTC.